Detailed here is one TCR beta chain. Its antigen is unknown. This specimen comes from a study of shared clonotypes between healthy human individuals. For the study at large: The people who gave samples were a couple of women and a few men aged 18 to 49. Notes on the study in general: Shared clonotypes across all four donors exceeded non-shared ones in generation probability.

Naive CD8 populations comprised CD45RO-negative cells positively selected for CCR7, excluding terminally differentiated effector memory CD45RA+ cells. Original handling: Junction-only sequences produced by ImmunoSEQ had no quality scores, so filtering differed. Clones were read by immunoSEQ multiplex PCR, and TCRdb kept only the in-frame ones, dropping some. V, J and clone size reflect that table, while D and trimming were determined from the DNA. Among around 2,000,000 clones listed, over 85% were seen once. CDR1 and CDR2 (germline): LNHNV, YYDKDF (reference sequence). Trimming stripped 3 bases from V and 6 bases from J, with 17 bases between. This CDR3 has 15 residues.

The sample consisted of naive CD8+ T cells sorted from blood. This clonotype originated in a man aged 18 to 30 in good health. The genes are TRBV15 and TRBJ2-5; D unclear. CDR3 sequence reads: CATSSFPVGEKTQYF. In DNA form, the CDR3 reads TGTGCCACCAGCAGTTTCCCAGTCGGTGAAAAGACCCAGTACTTC. Filled out from reference TRBV15 and TRBJ2-5, the complete variable domain reads DAMVIQNPRYQVTQFGKPVTLSCSQTLNHNVMYWYQQKSSQAPKLLFHYYDKDFNNEADTPDNFQSRRPNTSFCFLDIRSPGLGDTAMYLCATSSFPVGEKTQYFGPGTRLLVL.